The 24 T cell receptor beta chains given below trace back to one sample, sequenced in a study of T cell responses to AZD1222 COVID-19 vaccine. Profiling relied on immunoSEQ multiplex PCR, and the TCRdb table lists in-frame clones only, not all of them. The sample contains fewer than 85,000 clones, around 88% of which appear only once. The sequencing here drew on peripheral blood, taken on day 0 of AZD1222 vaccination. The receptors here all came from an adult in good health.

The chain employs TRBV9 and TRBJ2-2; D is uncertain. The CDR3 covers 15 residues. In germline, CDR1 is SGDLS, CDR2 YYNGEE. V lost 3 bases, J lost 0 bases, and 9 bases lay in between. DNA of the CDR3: TGTGCCAGCAGCGCGAAGCTAACGAACACCGGGGAGCTGTTTTTT. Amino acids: CASSAKLTNTGELFF. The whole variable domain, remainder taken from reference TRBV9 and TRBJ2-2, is DSGVTQTPKHLITATGQRVTLRCSPRSGDLSVYWYQQSLDQGLQFLIQYYNGEERAKGNILERFSAQQFPDLHSELNLSSLELGDSALYFCASSAKLTNTGELFFGEGSRLTVL.

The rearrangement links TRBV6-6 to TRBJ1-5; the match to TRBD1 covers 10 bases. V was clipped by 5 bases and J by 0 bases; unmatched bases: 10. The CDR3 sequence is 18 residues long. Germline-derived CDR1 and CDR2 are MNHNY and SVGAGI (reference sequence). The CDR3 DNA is TGTGCCAGCAGTCTCCGGGACAGGGGAGTCTATAGCAATCAGCCCCAGCATTTT. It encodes CASSLRDRGVYSNQPQHF.

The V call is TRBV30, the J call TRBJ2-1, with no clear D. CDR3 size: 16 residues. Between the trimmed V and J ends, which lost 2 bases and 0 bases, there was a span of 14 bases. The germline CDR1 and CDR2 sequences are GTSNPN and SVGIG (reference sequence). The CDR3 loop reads CAWSWSSFSSYNEQFF. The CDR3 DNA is TGTGCCTGGAGTTGGTCGTCCTTTAGCTCCTACAATGAGCAGTTCTTC.

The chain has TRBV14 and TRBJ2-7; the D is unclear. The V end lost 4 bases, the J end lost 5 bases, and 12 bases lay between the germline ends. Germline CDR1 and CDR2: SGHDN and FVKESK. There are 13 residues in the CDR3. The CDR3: CASSRFGFDEQYF. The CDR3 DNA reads TGTGCCAGCAGCCGTTTTGGGTTCGACGAGCAGTACTTC.

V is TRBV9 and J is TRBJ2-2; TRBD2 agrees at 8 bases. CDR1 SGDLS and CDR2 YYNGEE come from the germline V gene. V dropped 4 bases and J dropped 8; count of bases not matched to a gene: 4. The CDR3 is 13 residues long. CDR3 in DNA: TGTGCCAGCAGCCCGGGGGGGCCGGGGGAGCTGTTTTTT. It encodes CASSPGGPGELFF.

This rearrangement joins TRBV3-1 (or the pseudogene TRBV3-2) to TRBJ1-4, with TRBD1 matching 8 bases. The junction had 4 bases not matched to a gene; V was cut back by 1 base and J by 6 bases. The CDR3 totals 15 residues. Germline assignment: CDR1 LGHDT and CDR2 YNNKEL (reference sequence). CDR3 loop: CASSQGQGADEKLFF. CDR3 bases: TGTGCCAGCAGCCAAGGTCAGGGGGCGGATGAAAAACTGTTTTTT.

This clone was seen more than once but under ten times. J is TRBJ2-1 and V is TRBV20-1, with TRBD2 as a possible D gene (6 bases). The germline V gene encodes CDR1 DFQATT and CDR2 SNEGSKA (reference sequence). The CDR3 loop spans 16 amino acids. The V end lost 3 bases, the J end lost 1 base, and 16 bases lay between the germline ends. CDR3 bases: TGCAGTGCTAGTTCCCTGGCGGGAAAGTCCTACAATGAGCAGTTCTTC. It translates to CSASSLAGKSYNEQFF.

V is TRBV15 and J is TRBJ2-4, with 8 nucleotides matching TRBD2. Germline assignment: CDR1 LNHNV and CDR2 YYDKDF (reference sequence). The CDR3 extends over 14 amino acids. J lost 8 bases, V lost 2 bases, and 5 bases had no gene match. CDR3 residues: CATSRRTAGDIQYF. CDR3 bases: TGTGCCACCAGCAGACGGACAGCGGGGGACATTCAGTACTTC. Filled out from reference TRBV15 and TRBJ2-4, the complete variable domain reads DAMVIQNPRYQVTQFGKPVTLSCSQTLNHNVMYWYQQKSSQAPKLLFHYYDKDFNNEADTPDNFQSRRPNTSFCFLDIRSPGLGDTAMYLCATSRRTAGDIQYFGAGTRLSVL.

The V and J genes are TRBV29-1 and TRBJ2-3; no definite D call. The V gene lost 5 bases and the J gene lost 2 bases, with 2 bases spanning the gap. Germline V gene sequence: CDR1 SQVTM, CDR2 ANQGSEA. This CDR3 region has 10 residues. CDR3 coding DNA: TGCAGCGTTACCACAGATACGCAGTATTTT. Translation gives CSVTTDTQYF.

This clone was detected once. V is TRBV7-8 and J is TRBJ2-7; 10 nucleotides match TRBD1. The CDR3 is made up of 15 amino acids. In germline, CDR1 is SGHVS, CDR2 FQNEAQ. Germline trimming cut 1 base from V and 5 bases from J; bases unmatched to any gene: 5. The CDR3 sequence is CASSLVTGGRNEQYF. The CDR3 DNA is TGTGCCAGCAGCTTAGTGACAGGGGGCCGAAACGAGCAGTACTTC.

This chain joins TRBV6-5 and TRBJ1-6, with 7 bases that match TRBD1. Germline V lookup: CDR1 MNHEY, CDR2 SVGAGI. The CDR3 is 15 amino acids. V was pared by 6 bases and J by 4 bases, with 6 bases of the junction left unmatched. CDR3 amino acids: CASSPGTAYNSPLHF. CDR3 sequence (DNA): TGTGCCAGCAGCCCCGGGACAGCGTATAATTCACCCCTCCACTTT.

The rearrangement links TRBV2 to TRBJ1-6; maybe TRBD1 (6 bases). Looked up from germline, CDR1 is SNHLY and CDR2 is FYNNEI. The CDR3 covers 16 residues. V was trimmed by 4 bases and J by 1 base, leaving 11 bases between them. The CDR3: CASSVSGVSYNSPLHF. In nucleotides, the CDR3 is TGTGCCAGCAGTGTATCAGGGGTTTCCTATAATTCACCCCTCCACTTT.

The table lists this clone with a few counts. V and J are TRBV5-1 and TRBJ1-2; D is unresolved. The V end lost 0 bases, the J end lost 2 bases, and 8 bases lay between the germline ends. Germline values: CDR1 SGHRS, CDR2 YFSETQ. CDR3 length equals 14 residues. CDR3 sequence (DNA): TGCGCCAGCAGCTTGGCCGAACAGAACTATGGCTACACCTTC. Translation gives CASSLAEQNYGYTF.

The CDR3 loop reads CASSPSTVTDTQYF. As DNA, the CDR3 is TGTGCCAGCAGTCCGAGTACAGTCACAGATACGCAGTATTTT. The chain combines TRBV25-1 with TRBJ2-3; D is unclear. V lost 5 bases and J lost 2, with 11 bases in between. The germline V gene has CDR1 MGHDK and CDR2 SYGVNS. The CDR3 consists of 14 residues.

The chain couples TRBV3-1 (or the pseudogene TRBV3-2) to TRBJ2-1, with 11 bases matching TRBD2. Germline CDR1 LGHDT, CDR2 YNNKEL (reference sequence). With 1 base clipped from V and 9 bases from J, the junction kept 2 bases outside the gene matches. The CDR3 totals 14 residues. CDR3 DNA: TGTGCCAGCAGCCAAGGACTAGCGGGACGTGAGCAGTTCTTC. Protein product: CASSQGLAGREQFF.

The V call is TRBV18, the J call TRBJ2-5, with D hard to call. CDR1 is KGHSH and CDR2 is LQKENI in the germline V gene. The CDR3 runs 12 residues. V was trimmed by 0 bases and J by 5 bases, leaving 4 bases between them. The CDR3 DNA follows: TGTGCCAGCTCACCACCCCAGGAGACCCAGTACTTC. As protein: CASSPPQETQYF. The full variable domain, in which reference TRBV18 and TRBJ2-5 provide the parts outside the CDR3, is NAGVMQNPRHLVRRRGQEARLRCSPMKGHSHVYWYRQLPEEGLKFMVYLQKENIIDESGMPKERFSAEFPKEGPSILRIQQVVRGDSAAYFCASSPPQETQYFGPGTRLLVL.

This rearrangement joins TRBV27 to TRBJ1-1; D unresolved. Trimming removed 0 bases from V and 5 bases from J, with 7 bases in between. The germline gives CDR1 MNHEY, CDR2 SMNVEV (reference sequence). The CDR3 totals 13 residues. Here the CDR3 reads CASSLSSVTEAFF. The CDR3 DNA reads TGTGCCAGCAGTTTATCCAGCGTTACTGAAGCTTTCTTT.

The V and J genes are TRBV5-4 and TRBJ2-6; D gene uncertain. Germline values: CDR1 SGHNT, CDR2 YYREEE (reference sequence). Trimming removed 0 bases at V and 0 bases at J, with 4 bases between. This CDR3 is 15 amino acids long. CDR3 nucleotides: TGTGCCAGCAGCTTGGAACTCTCTGGGGCCAACGTCCTGACTTTC. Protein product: CASSLELSGANVLTF.

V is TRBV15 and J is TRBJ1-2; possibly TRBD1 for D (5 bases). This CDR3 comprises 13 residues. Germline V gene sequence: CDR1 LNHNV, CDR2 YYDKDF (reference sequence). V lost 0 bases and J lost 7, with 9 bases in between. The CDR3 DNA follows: TGTGCCACCAGCAGAGACTCGGGGGGTGGCTACACCTTC. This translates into CATSRDSGGGYTF.

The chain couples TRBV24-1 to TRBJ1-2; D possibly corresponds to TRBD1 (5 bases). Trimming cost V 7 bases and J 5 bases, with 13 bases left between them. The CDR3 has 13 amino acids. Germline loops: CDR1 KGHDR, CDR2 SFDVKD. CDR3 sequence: CATSETGWYGYTF. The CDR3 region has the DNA TGTGCCACCAGCGAAACAGGCTGGTATGGCTACACCTTC.

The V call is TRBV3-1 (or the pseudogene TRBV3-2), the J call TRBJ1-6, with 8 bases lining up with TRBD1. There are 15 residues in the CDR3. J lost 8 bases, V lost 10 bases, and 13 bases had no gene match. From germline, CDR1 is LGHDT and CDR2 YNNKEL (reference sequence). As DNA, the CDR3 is TGTGCCACTCGAGCAGGGGGCCTGGGTGATTCACCCCTCCACTTT. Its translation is CATRAGGLGDSPLHF.

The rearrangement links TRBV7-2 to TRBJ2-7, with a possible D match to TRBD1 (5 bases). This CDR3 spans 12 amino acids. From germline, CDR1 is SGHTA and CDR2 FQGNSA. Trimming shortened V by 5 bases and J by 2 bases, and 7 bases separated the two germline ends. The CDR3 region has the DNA TGTGCCAGCAGCGACAGAGCCTACGAGCAGTACTTC. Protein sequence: CASSDRAYEQYF. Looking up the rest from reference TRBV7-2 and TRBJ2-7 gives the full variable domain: GAGVSQSPSNKVTEKGKDVELRCDPISGHTALYWYRQSLGQGLEFLIYFQGNSAPDKSGLPSDRFSAERTGGSVSTLTIQRTQQEDSAVYLCASSDRAYEQYFGPGTRLTVT.

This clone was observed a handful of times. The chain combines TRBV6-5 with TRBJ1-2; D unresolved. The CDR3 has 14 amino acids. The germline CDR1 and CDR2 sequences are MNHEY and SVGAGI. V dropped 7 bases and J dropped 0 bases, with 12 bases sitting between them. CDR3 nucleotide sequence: TGTGCCAGCAAAGAGGGAGCAGCTAACTATGGCTACACCTTC. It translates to CASKEGAANYGYTF.

DNA of the CDR3: TGTGCCACCAGTGACCACAGGGTATCGGGAGAGACCCAGTACTTC. This gives the protein CATSDHRVSGETQYF. The rearrangement links TRBV24-1 to TRBJ2-5; weak D call: TRBD1 (6 bases). V was clipped by 4 bases and J by 4 bases, with 15 bases between them. CDR1 KGHDR and CDR2 SFDVKD come from the germline V gene. The CDR3 sequence is 15 residues long.